The source of this T cell receptor (beta chain) is a study of cytomegalovirus exposure and HLA in healthy donors. The V gene lost 2 bases and the J gene lost 3 bases, with 11 bases spanning the gap. The germline V gene encodes CDR1 MNHEY and CDR2 SVGAGI. The CDR3 length is 15 residues. This PCR relied on a set of 60 Vbeta primers and 13 Jbeta primers. TCRdb keeps only in-frame clones here, not all; method: immunoSEQ multiplex PCR. Among some 140,000 clones listed, 73% were seen once. The sample comprised PBMCs. This TCR was sampled from a woman aged 40 to 50 in good health and CMV-seronegative. This chain connects TRBV6-5 to TRBJ2-1, with unresolved D. The CDR3 bases are TGTGCCAGCAGTTACGAAGCTCCTATCTACAATGAGCAGTTCTTC. It translates to CASSYEAPIYNEQFF.